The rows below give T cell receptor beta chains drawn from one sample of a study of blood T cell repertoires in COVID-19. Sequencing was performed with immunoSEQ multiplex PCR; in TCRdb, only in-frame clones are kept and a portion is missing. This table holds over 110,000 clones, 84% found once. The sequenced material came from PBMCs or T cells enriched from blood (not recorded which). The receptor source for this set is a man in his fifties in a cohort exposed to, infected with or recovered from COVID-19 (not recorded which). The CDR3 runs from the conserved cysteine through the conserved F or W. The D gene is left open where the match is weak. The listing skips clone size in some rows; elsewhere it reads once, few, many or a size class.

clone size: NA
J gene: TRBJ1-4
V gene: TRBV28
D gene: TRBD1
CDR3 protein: CASSSPTGRNEKLFF
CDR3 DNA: TGTGCCAGCAGCTCCCCGACAGGGAGAAATGAAAAACTGTTTTTT

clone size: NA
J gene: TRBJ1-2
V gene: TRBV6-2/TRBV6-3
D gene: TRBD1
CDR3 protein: CASSSRSQGAFYGYTF
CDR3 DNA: TGTGCCAGCAGTTCCCGCAGCCAGGGGGCTTTCTATGGCTACACCTTC

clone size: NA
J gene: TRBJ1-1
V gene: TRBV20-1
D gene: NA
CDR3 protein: CSAALDTEAFF
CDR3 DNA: TGCAGTGCTGCACTAGACACTGAAGCTTTCTTT

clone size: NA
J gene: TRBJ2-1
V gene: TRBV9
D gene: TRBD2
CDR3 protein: CASSAAGVELNEQFF
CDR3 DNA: TGTGCCAGCAGCGCAGCGGGAGTGGAGTTGAATGAGCAGTTCTTC

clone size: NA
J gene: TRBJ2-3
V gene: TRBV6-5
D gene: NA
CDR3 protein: CASSQDSGTDTQYF
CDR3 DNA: TGTGCCAGCAGTCAGGACAGTGGGACAGATACGCAGTATTTT

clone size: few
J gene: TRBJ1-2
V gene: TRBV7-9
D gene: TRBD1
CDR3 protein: CASSSGGVGYGYTF
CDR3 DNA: TGTGCCAGCAGCTCAGGGGGCGTGGGCTATGGCTACACCTTC

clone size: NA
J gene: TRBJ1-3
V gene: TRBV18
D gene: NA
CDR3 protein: CASSPTAGEGNTIYF
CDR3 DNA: TGTGCCAGCTCACCAACCGCAGGGGAAGGAAACACCATATATTTT

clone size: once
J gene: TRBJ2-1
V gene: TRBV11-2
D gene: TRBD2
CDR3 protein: CASNGLAYNEQFF
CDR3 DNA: TGTGCCAGCAACGGACTAGCCTACAATGAGCAGTTCTTC

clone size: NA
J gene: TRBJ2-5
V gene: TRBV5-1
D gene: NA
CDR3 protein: CASSLVVRGTGETQYF
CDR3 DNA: TGCGCCAGCAGCTTGGTGGTCAGGGGAACGGGAGAGACCCAGTACTTC

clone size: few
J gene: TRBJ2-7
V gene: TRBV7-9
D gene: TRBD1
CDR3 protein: CASSLGQGPSYEQYF
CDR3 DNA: TGTGCCAGCAGCTTGGGACAGGGCCCCTCCTACGAGCAGTACTTC